The 22 T cell receptor beta chains presented below share a single source sample, sequenced in a study of blood T cells in healthy people across ages. For the second PCR, which ran for about 6 to 11 cycles, a sample-barcoded 5' primer and a J-beta primer mix were used. TCRdb processed the 5' RACE reads anew with MiXCR; each CDR3 protein has one entry. This sample has hundreds of thousands of distinct CDR3 sequences; about 29% occur once, and the top ten carry approximately 3.7%. These data were also reused for a study on T cells of mothers and their children.

The sequenced sample consisted of blood. The receptor set was obtained from a boy aged 2 to 10 in good health.

V is TRBV18 and J is TRBJ1-3, with a tentative D call TRBD1 (6 bases). This CDR3 has 16 amino acids. Trimming took off 1 base at V and 4 bases at J, with 14 bases between the two ends. Germline CDR1 KGHSH, CDR2 LQKENI. The CDR3 nucleotides read TGTGCCAGCTCACCACAAACGGGGGCGCGAGGAAACACCATATATTTT. It translates to CASSPQTGARGNTIYF.

This clonotype has more than one count but fewer than ten. The chain carries TRBV2 and TRBJ2-2; D is possibly TRBD1 (5 bases). The CDR3 consists of 13 residues. The V end was cut by 7 bases, the J end by 7 bases, with 13 bases between. Germline V gene data show CDR1 as SNHLY and CDR2 as FYNNEI. Here the CDR3 DNA reads TGTGCCAGCACCAGGGAAGTAGGCGGGGAGCTGTTTTTT. Translation: CASTREVGGELFF. The full variable domain, its missing parts supplied by reference TRBV2 and TRBJ2-2, is EPEVTQTPSHQVTQMGQEVILRCVPISNHLYFYWYRQILGQKVEFLVSFYNNEISEKSEIFDDQFSVERPDGSNFTLKIRSTKLEDSAMYFCASTREVGGELFFGEGSRLTVL.

This clonotype was seen a few times. The V and J genes are TRBV5-1 and TRBJ2-5, with D perhaps TRBD1 (5 bases). Matching the DNA end better, TRBJ2-7 makes the J call doubtful. Germline lookup yields CDR1 SGHRS and CDR2 YFSETQ. The CDR3 sequence is 13 residues long. This CDR3 is CASSLYLGDEQYF. In DNA form, the CDR3 reads TGCGCCAGCAGCTTATACCTAGGGGACGAGCAGTACTTC.

The chain combines TRBV18 with TRBJ2-2, with 7 bases matching TRBD1. The junction had 7 bases not matched to a gene; V was cut back by 0 bases and J by 0 bases. Germline CDR1 is KGHSH and CDR2 is LQKENI. This CDR3 has 18 amino acids. CDR3 sequence (DNA): TGTGCCAGCTCACCACCCGGACAGGAGCTCGCGAACACCGGGGAGCTGTTTTTT. Its protein is CASSPPGQELANTGELFF.

There are a few counts of this clonotype. The DNA is left out, because the CDR3 cannot be placed on it with certainty; the CDR3 is given as TCRdb lists it. The chain employs TRBV25-1 and TRBJ2-1; the D call TRBD2 from the table was never checked on the DNA. The germline gives CDR1 MGHDK, CDR2 SYGVNS. The CDR3 contains 16 residues when both ends are counted. The chain's CDR3 is CASSSSWGRGSNEQFF.

This rearrangement joins TRBV12-3 or TRBV12-4 to TRBJ1-1, with a weak D call TRBD1 (6 bases). CDR3 length equals 15 residues. The V gene lost 2 bases and the J gene lost 6 bases, with 16 bases spanning the gap. The chain's CDR3 is CASSLRSGAGAEAFF. CDR3 bases: TGTGCCAGCAGTTTACGGTCAGGGGCAGGGGCTGAAGCTTTCTTT.

V and J are TRBV5-1 and TRBJ2-7, with D perhaps matching TRBD2 (6 bases). The J call could be wrong; TRBJ2-1 is a better fit for the DNA end. Germline assignment: CDR1 SGHRS and CDR2 YFSETQ. This CDR3 is 13 amino acids long. This CDR3 reads CASSWDLGVEQFF. In DNA, the CDR3 is TGCGCCAGCAGCTGGGACTTGGGGGTTGAGCAGTTCTTC.

This clonotype has just a few counts. The gene calls are TRBV20-1 and TRBJ1-6; D not resolved. This CDR3 has 13 residues. CDR1 DFQATT and CDR2 SNEGSKA come from the germline V gene (reference sequence). V was trimmed by 1 base and J by 4 bases, leaving 5 bases between them. CDR3 residues: CSARAKYNSPLHF. CDR3 nucleotides: TGCAGTGCTAGAGCAAAATATAATTCACCCCTCCACTTT.

The V and J genes are TRBV29-1 and TRBJ1-2; D perhaps matches TRBD1 (6 bases). This CDR3 contains 14 residues. Germline assignment: CDR1 SQVTM and CDR2 ANQGSEA. With 3 bases removed from V and 1 base from J, the gap between germline ends came to 12 bases. The CDR3 spells CSVETRGGNYGYTF. CDR3 DNA sequence: TGCAGCGTTGAGACCAGGGGTGGTAACTATGGCTACACCTTC.

This clonotype was counted a single time. This chain links TRBV19 with TRBJ1-2, with TRBD1 matching over 10 bases. The length of the CDR3 is 16 residues. V lost 2 bases and J lost 4; bases outside the gene matches: 7. In germline, CDR1 is LNHDA, CDR2 SQIVND (reference sequence). The CDR3 region has the DNA TGTGCCAGTAGTATAAGTGGGACAGGGGATCCCTATGGCTACACCTTC. Its translation: CASSISGTGDPYGYTF.

The chain employs TRBV2 and TRBJ1-1, with D possibly matching TRBD1 (6 bases). The CDR3 length is 15 residues. Deletions cut 7 bases from V and 0 bases from J, with 15 bases between. Germline V CDR1 and CDR2: SNHLY, FYNNEI. The CDR3 nucleotides read TGTGCCAGCAACAGGGACGAATTGTTGAACACTGAAGCTTTCTTT. Protein sequence: CASNRDELLNTEAFF.

This clonotype was detected only a few times. The rearrangement uses TRBV5-1 and TRBJ2-4; 7 bases map to TRBD2. Germline V gene sequence: CDR1 SGHRS, CDR2 YFSETQ. J lost 1 base, V lost 4 bases, and 11 bases had no gene match. This CDR3 spans 17 amino acids. The CDR3: CASSPRTSGSAKNIQYF. The CDR3 bases are TGCGCCAGCAGCCCGAGGACTAGTGGATCGGCCAAAAACATTCAGTACTTC.

This sequence joins TRBV9 and TRBJ1-2; maybe TRBD1 (6 bases). The length of the CDR3 is 16 residues. Germline V CDR1 and CDR2: SGDLS, YYNGEE. The V gene lost 2 bases and the J gene lost 5 bases, with 19 bases spanning the gap. This chain's CDR3 is CASSVLTPDRKYGYTF. CDR3 coding DNA: TGTGCCAGCAGCGTTCTCACCCCGGACAGAAAGTATGGCTACACCTTC.

This sequence joins TRBV29-1 and TRBJ2-7, with 7 bases that match TRBD1. The germline V gene has CDR1 SQVTM and CDR2 ANQGSEA. The CDR3 is made up of 13 amino acids. J was trimmed by 5 bases and V by 5 bases; bases with no gene match: 9. The CDR3 spells CSVRGQISNEQYF. DNA of the CDR3: TGCAGCGTTCGGGGACAGATTAGTAACGAGCAGTACTTC.

This chain joins TRBV24-1 and TRBJ2-5; D remains ambiguous. V lost 0 bases and J 3 bases, leaving 10 bases between the germline ends. CDR1 KGHDR and CDR2 SFDVKD come from the germline V gene. The CDR3 is 15 amino acids. DNA of the CDR3: TGTGCCACCAGTGATTTGCGGCAGGCGAAAGAGACCCAGTACTTC. Its translation is CATSDLRQAKETQYF.

This clonotype has just a few counts. The chain links TRBV7-2 to TRBJ1-3, with no clear D. CDR1 SGHTA and CDR2 FQGNSA come from the germline V gene. With 6 bases removed from V and 0 bases from J, the gap between germline ends came to 12 bases. This CDR3 is 15 amino acids long. The CDR3 spells CASSSDASSGNTIYF. Here the CDR3 DNA reads TGTGCCAGCAGTTCTGACGCGTCCTCTGGAAACACCATATATTTT.

The V gene is TRBV24-1, the J gene TRBJ2-5; 9 nucleotides align to TRBD2. The J call may be wrong; the DNA end is better matched by TRBJ2-1. Germline lookup yields CDR1 KGHDR and CDR2 SFDVKD. The CDR3 length is 15 residues. The CDR3 spells CATSDNSGSFDEQFF. CDR3 DNA: TGTGCCACCAGTGACAATAGCGGGAGCTTCGATGAGCAGTTCTTC.

The chain recombines TRBV7-8 with TRBJ1-2; the D is unclear. The CDR3 is 11 amino acids. V lost 4 bases and J 8 bases, leaving 8 bases between the germline ends. From germline, CDR1 is SGHVS and CDR2 FQNEAQ. The CDR3 DNA follows: TGTGCCAGCAGCTCTAACGGCGGCTACACCTTC. It yields the protein CASSSNGGYTF.

The CDR3 nucleotides read TGTGCCAGCAGCCAGGGACAGACCCAGCATTTT. Its protein product is CASSQGQTQHF. The chain carries TRBV7-9 and TRBJ1-5, with 7 bases lining up with TRBD1. CDR1 is SEHNR, CDR2 FQNEAQ, per germline (reference sequence). After removal of 5 bases from V and 11 bases from J, the junction contained 3 bases not matched to a gene. The CDR3 is 11 amino acids.

The chain couples TRBV25-1 to TRBJ2-7; 11 nucleotides agree with TRBD1. The CDR3 loop spans 16 amino acids. Losses at the gene ends were 3 bases for V and 2 bases for J; bases not matched to a gene: 6. From germline, CDR1 is MGHDK and CDR2 SYGVNS. DNA for the CDR3: TGTGCCAGCAGTGAGGCCGGGACAGGGGGTACCTACGAGCAGTACTTC. Amino acid sequence: CASSEAGTGGTYEQYF.

This clonotype was seen just once. This chain joins TRBV7-9 and TRBJ2-5, with 8 positions matching TRBD1. Trimming at V came to 3 bases and at J to 0 bases, leaving 3 bases not matched to a gene. The CDR3 sequence is 15 residues long. Per germline, CDR1 SEHNR and CDR2 FQNEAQ (reference sequence). The CDR3 DNA follows: TGTGCCAGCAGCTTTGGGACAGGAAACCAAGAGACCCAGTACTTC. Its protein product is CASSFGTGNQETQYF.

This clonotype appeared a few times. V and J are TRBV6-2 or TRBV6-3 and TRBJ2-1; TRBD2 aligns across 8 bases. The CDR3 is 15 amino acids. Trimming took 8 bases from V and 0 from J; bases not matched to a gene: 6. Germline V CDR1 and CDR2: MNHEY, SVGEGT. CDR3 loop: CASGLSGSSYNEQFF. The CDR3 nucleotides are TGTGCCAGCGGCCTGAGCGGGAGCTCCTACAATGAGCAGTTCTTC.